The present TCR beta chain was sequenced within a study of vaccination effects on CD4 cells after COVID-19. Study details: Every participant took two doses of the BNT162b2 or mRNA-1273 vaccine.

Some clones are missing from TCRdb's copy, which holds only in-frame ones; the method was immunoSEQ multiplex PCR. Altogether tens of thousands of clones are present, approximately 75% being singletons, with the ten largest covering 6%. Prior to sequencing, the ViraFEST assay stimulated PBMC with viral peptide pools, which expanded the antigen-specific CD4+ T cells. On approximately day 9 of culture, CD4+ T cells were separated out. Neither prior SARS-CoV-2 infection nor positive nucleocapsid antibodies were present in the vaccine recipients. Study-level points and caveats: Long after vaccination, the clones induced by infection and by vaccine shrank markedly in size.

A note on this clone: Antigen unknown.

The sequences come from CD4+ T cells from PBMCs cultured with HCoV-OC43 spike peptides, collected before COVID-19 vaccination. The subset was: HCoV-OC43 spike overlapping peptide pool stimulation. This sequence originates from a human donor who received a COVID-19 vaccine.

CDR3 sequence reads: CASSTQGMKTQYF. The CDR3 DNA follows: TGTGCCAGCAGTACCCAGGGTATGAAGACCCAGTACTTC. The chain recombines TRBV12-3 or TRBV12-4 with TRBJ2-5, with D possibly TRBD1 on 5 matching bases. The germline V and J ends were trimmed by 5 bases and 6 bases, with 13 bases remaining between them. CDR3 size: 13 residues.